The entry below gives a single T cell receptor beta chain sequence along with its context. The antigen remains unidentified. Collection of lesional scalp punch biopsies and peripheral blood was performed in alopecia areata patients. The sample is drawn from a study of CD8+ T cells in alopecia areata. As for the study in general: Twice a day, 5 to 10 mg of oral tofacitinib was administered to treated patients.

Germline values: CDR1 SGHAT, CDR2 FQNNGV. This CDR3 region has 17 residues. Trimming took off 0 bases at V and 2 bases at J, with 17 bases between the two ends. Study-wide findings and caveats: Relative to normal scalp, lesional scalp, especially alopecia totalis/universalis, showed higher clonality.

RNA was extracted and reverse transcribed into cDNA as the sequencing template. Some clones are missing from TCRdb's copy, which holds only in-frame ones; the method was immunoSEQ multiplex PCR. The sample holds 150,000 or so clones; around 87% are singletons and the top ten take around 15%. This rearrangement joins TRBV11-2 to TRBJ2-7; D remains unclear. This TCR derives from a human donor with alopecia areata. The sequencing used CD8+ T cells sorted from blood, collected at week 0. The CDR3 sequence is CASSLEEYGPSTYEQYF. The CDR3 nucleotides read TGTGCCAGCAGCTTAGAGGAGTACGGACCGTCGACCTACGAGCAGTACTTC. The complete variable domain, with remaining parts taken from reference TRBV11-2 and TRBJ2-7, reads EAGVAQSPRYKIIEKRQSVAFWCNPISGHATLYWYQQILGQGPKLLIQFQNNGVVDDSQLPKDRFSAERLKGVDSTLKIQPAKLEDSAVYLCASSLEEYGPSTYEQYFGPGTRLTVT.